Below, 17 T cell receptor beta chains from the same sample are listed, as sequenced in a study of shared clonotypes between healthy human individuals. Sequenced by immunoSEQ multiplex PCR; TCRdb stores in-frame clones only, minus some. The table lists roughly 590,000 clones, 95% of them singletons. Positive CCR7 selection of CD45RO-negative cells yielded the naive CD8 cells, and terminally differentiated effector memory CD45RA+ cells were excluded. The material sequenced was naive CD8+ T cells sorted from blood. These TCRs come from a woman in her 30s in good health.

On this clone itself: The sample holds other DNA sequences that translate to the same CDR3. The chain couples TRBV11-2 to TRBJ2-1, with 10 bases aligning to TRBD1. After removal of 5 bases from V and 4 bases from J, the junction contained 2 bases not matched to a gene. Germline V gene sequence: CDR1 SGHAT, CDR2 FQNNGV. The CDR3 is made up of 14 amino acids. CDR3 DNA: TGTGCCAGCAGCCCGGGACAGGGGTACAATGAGCAGTTCTTC. Protein product: CASSPGQGYNEQFF.

The rearrangement uses TRBV14 and TRBJ1-1; D remains unclear. Germline V gives CDR1 SGHDN, CDR2 FVKESK. The CDR3 contains 13 residues. Trimming stripped 1 base from V and 1 base from J, with 4 bases between. CDR3 DNA sequence: TGTGCCAGCAGCCAAGGGCGGAACACTGAAGCTTTCTTT. Its translation is CASSQGRNTEAFF.

The V gene is TRBV27, the J gene TRBJ2-7, with 11 bases aligning to TRBD2. Germline assignment: CDR1 MNHEY and CDR2 SMNVEV (reference sequence). Trimming at V came to 2 bases and at J to 5 bases, leaving 2 bases not matched to a gene. The CDR3 is 14 residues long. CDR3 residues: CASSLTSGSHEQYF. The CDR3 DNA follows: TGTGCCAGCAGTTTAACTAGCGGGAGCCACGAGCAGTACTTC.

The chain is built from TRBV6-5 and TRBJ2-1, with no clear D. V was trimmed by 4 bases and J by 1 base, leaving 8 bases between them. The length of the CDR3 is 14 residues. Germline CDR1 is MNHEY and CDR2 is SVGAGI. The CDR3 DNA reads TGTGCCAGCAGTTCTAGTGGGTCCTACAATGAGCAGTTCTTC. This encodes CASSSSGSYNEQFF.

This sequence joins TRBV28 and TRBJ2-7; the D gene could be TRBD1 or TRBD2 (6 bases each). V shed 1 base and J shed 2 bases, with 12 bases lying between them. This CDR3 contains 15 residues. Germline-derived CDR1 and CDR2 are MDHEN and SYDVKM. The CDR3 loop is CASSLSRGRPYEQYF. In DNA, the CDR3 is TGTGCCAGCAGTTTATCAAGGGGGAGGCCCTACGAGCAGTACTTC.

This chain links TRBV2 with TRBJ2-3, with 8 nucleotides matching TRBD2. V was pared by 3 bases and J by 2 bases, with 4 bases of the junction left unmatched. Germline CDR1 reads SNHLY; CDR2 reads FYNNEI. This CDR3 is 15 amino acids long. The CDR3 sequence: CASSEGGRHTDTQYF. The CDR3 DNA is TGTGCCAGCAGTGAGGGCGGGAGGCACACAGATACGCAGTATTTT.

CDR3 loop: CASSGRLAVPYNEQFF. In DNA form, the CDR3 reads TGTGCCAGCAGCGGAAGACTAGCGGTACCCTACAATGAGCAGTTCTTC. The chain combines TRBV9 with TRBJ2-1; 9 bases map to TRBD2. Germline trimming cut 3 bases from V and 2 bases from J; bases unmatched to any gene: 6. Germline V gives CDR1 SGDLS, CDR2 YYNGEE. The CDR3 length is 16 residues.

The chain combines TRBV5-6 with TRBJ2-2; TRBD2 aligns across 9 bases. The J segment lost 1 base and the V segment lost 4 bases, leaving 8 bases of the junction unmatched. The CDR3 covers 17 residues. From germline, CDR1 is SGHDT and CDR2 YYEEEE. CDR3 loop: CASSPTWTSVNTGELFF. In nucleotides, the CDR3 is TGTGCCAGCAGCCCGACCTGGACTAGCGTGAACACCGGGGAGCTGTTTTTT.

The sample holds a few counts of this clone. V usage is TRBV10-3 and J usage is TRBJ1-5; D uncertain. Per germline, CDR1 ENHRY and CDR2 SYGVKD. CDR3 size: 14 residues. V was clipped by 3 bases and J by 0 bases, with 6 bases between them. Here the CDR3 reads CAISDPDSNQPQHF. The DNA for the CDR3 is TGTGCCATCAGTGACCCCGATAGCAATCAGCCCCAGCATTTT.

The rearrangement links TRBV19 to TRBJ2-6, with D hard to call. The germline V gene encodes CDR1 LNHDA and CDR2 SQIVND (reference sequence). The CDR3 sequence is 14 residues long. With 7 bases removed from V and 0 bases from J, the gap between germline ends came to 7 bases. CDR3 DNA: TGTGCCAGTACCCCCGACTCTGGGGCCAACGTCCTGACTTTC. Translating gives CASTPDSGANVLTF.

The chain links TRBV7-8 to TRBJ2-3, with 9 bases fitting TRBD1. This CDR3 spans 16 amino acids. The germline CDR1 and CDR2 sequences are SGHVS and FQNEAQ. Germline trimming cut 1 base from V and 2 bases from J; bases unmatched to any gene: 4. The CDR3 loop is CASSLDGTGLTDTQYF. CDR3 nucleotides: TGTGCCAGCAGCTTAGATGGGACAGGGCTCACAGATACGCAGTATTTT.

The CDR3 bases are TGTGCCAGCAGCCCTCCCGGTGGGGTCAACGAGCAGTACTTC. Translating it yields CASSPPGGVNEQYF. The rearrangement joins TRBV21-1 to TRBJ2-7. TRBV21-1 is noted as a pseudogene. This CDR3 comprises 14 residues.

As to this clone: Other DNA variants within this sample encode the same CDR3. The rearrangement uses TRBV29-1 and TRBJ2-1; the match to TRBD2 covers 7 bases. V trimming: 1 base; J trimming: 2 bases; junction bases outside the gene matches: 2. The CDR3 totals 14 residues. Germline CDR1 reads SQVTM; CDR2 reads ANQGSEA. The CDR3 bases are TGCAGCGTTGAAGGTCTAGCGGCCTACAATGAGCAGTTCTTC. As protein: CSVEGLAAYNEQFF.

CDR3 sequence: CASSAGTGFTNTGELFF. In nucleotides, the CDR3 is TGTGCCAGCAGCGCCGGGACAGGTTTTACGAACACCGGGGAGCTGTTTTTT. This chain connects TRBV9 to TRBJ2-2; 8 bases are shared with TRBD1. Germline CDR1 reads SGDLS; CDR2 reads YYNGEE. The CDR3 covers 17 residues. V was clipped by 3 bases and J by 0 bases; unmatched bases: 7.

The chain has TRBV14 and TRBJ2-1; TRBD2 agrees at 7 bases. Germline-derived CDR1 and CDR2 are SGHDN and FVKESK. J lost 0 bases, V lost 2 bases, and 4 bases had no gene match. The CDR3 spans 16 residues. The CDR3 spells CASSQWGGSSYNEQFF. The DNA for the CDR3 is TGTGCCAGCAGCCAATGGGGCGGGAGCTCCTACAATGAGCAGTTCTTC. Complete variable domain (other parts from reference TRBV14 and TRBJ2-1): EAGVTQFPSHSVIEKGQTVTLRCDPISGHDNLYWYRRVMGKEIKFLLHFVKESKQDESGMPNNRFLAERTGGTYSTLKVQPAELEDSGVYFCASSQWGGSSYNEQFFGPGTRLTVL.

Note on this clone: Other nucleotide sequences from this sample produce the same CDR3. The genes are TRBV29-1 and TRBJ2-1; D is possibly TRBD2 (6 bases). The germline V gene encodes CDR1 SQVTM and CDR2 ANQGSEA. Trimming shortened V by 6 bases and J by 6 bases, and 9 bases separated the two germline ends. The CDR3 has 11 amino acids. The CDR3 is CSVVGGNEQFF. CDR3 nucleotides: TGCAGCGTAGTGGGGGGCAATGAGCAGTTCTTC.

The rearrangement uses TRBV25-1 and TRBJ1-2; 9 nucleotides align to TRBD1. The junction had 8 bases not matched to a gene; V was cut back by 4 bases and J by 2 bases. Germline CDR1 and CDR2: MGHDK and SYGVNS. The CDR3 extends over 16 amino acids. CDR3 coding DNA: TGTGCCAGCAGTGGGACAACAGGGGGCGCCAACTATGGCTACACCTTC. It encodes CASSGTTGGANYGYTF.